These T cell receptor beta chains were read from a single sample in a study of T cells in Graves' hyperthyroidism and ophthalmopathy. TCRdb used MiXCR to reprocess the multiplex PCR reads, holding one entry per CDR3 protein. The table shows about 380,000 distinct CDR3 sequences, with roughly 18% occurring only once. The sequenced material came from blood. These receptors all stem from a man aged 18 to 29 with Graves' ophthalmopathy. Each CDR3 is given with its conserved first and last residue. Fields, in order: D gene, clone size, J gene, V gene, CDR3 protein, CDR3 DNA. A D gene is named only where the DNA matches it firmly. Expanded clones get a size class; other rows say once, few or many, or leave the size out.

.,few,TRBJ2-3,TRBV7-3,CASSLSLIDTQYF,TGTGCCAGCAGCTTAAGCCTTATAGATACGCAGTATTTT
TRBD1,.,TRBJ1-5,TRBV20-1,CSARDHRGSTANQPQHF,TGCAGTGCTAGAGATCACAGGGGATCGACTGCCAATCAGCCCCAGCATTTT
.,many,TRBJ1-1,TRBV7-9,CASSLGQAKTEAFF,TGTGCCAGCAGCTTAGGACAGGCGAAGACTGAAGCTTTCTTT
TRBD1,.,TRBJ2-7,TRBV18,CASSPPVGTAYEQYF,TGTGCCAGCTCACCACCGGTAGGGACAGCATACGAGCAGTACTTC
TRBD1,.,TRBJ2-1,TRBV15,CATSRDPLLSDRVGYNEQFF,TGTGCCACCAGCAGAGACCCACTCCTATCTGACAGGGTTGGCTACAATGAGCAGTTCTTC
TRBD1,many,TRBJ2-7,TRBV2,CASSAGTGKAEQYF,TGTGCCAGCAGTGCCGGGACAGGGAAGGCCGAGCAGTACTTC
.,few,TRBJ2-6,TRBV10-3,CAISDVSSGANVLTF,TGTGCCATCAGTGACGTCAGCTCTGGGGCCAACGTCCTGACTTTC
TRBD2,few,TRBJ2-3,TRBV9,CASSVGEAGTTDTQYF,TGTGCCAGCAGCGTAGGAGAAGCGGGGACCACAGATACGCAGTATTTT
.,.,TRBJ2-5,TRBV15,CATSRDITLETQYF,TGTGCCACCAGCAGAGATATAACCCTTGAGACCCAGTACTTC
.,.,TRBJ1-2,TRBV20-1,CSARDLPVTTNYGYTF,TGCAGTGCTAGAGATCTACCAGTCACCACCAACTATGGCTACACCTTC
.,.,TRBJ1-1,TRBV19,CASSMNGMNTEAFF,TGTGCCAGTAGTATGAACGGAATGAACACTGAAGCTTTCTTT
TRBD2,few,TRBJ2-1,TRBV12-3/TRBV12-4,CASSQTSGLAGEGPYNEQFF,TGTGCCAGCAGTCAAACATCGGGACTAGCGGGGGAGGGACCCTACAATGAGCAGTTCTTC
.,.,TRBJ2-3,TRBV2,CASSAVGVGTDTQYF,TGTGCCAGCAGCGCCGTCGGCGTCGGCACAGATACGCAGTATTTT
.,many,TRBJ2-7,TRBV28,CASSLSGFQRSYEQYF,TGTGCCAGCAGTTTATCGGGATTTCAAAGGTCCTACGAGCAGTACTTC